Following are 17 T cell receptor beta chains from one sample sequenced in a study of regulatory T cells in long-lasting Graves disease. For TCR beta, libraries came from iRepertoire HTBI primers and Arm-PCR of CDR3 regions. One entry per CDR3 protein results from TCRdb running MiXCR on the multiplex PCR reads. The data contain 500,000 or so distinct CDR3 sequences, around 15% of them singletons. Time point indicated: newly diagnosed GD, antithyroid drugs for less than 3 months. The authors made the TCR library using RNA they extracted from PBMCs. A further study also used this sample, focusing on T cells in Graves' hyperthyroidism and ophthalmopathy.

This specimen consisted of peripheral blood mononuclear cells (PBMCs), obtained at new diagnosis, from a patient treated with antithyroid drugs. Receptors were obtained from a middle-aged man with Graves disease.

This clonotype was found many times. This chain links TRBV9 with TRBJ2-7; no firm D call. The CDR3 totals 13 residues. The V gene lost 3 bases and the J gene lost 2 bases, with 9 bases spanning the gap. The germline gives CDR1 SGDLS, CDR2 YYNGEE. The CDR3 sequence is CASSETPTYEQYF. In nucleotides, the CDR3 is TGTGCCAGCAGCGAGACTCCTACCTACGAGCAGTACTTC.

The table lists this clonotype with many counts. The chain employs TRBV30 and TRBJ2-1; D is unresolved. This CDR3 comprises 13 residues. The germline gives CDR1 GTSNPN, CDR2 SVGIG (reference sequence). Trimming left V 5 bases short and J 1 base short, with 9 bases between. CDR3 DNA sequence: TGTGCCTGGGCCAGTAGGTCCTACAATGAGCAGTTCTTC. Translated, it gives CAWASRSYNEQFF.

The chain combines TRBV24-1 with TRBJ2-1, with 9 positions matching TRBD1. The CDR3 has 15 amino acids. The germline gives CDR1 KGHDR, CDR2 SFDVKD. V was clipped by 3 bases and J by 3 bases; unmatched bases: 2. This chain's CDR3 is CATSDRGQGYNEQFF. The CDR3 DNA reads TGTGCCACCAGTGATCGGGGACAGGGCTACAATGAGCAGTTCTTC.

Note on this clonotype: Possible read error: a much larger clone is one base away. The DNA for the CDR3 is TGTGCCAGCAGCACCCTCGGACAGGGAAGCTCCTACGAGCAGTACTTC. It specifies CASSTLGQGSSYEQYF. V and J are TRBV28 and TRBJ2-7; 8 positions match TRBD1. With 6 bases clipped from V and 0 bases from J, the junction kept 10 bases outside the gene matches. The germline gives CDR1 MDHEN, CDR2 SYDVKM. The length of the CDR3 is 16 residues.

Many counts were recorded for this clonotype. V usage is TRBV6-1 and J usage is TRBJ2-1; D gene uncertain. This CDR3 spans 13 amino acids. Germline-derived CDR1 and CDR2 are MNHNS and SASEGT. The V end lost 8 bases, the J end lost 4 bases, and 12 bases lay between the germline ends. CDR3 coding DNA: TGTGCCAGCCAAACAGCTGCTTACAATGAGCAGTTCTTC. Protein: CASQTAAYNEQFF.

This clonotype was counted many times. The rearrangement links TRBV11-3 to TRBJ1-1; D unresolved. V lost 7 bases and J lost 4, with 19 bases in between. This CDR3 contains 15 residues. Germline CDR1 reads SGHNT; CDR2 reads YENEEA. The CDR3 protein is CASTLYGDGSTEAFF. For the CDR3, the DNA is TGTGCCAGCACCCTGTACGGTGACGGATCCACTGAAGCTTTCTTT.

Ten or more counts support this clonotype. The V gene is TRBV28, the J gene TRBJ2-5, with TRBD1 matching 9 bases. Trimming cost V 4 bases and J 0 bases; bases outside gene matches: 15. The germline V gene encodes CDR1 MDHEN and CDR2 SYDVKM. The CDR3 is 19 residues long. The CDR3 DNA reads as TGTGCCAGCAGTTCCCACCTCAAACAGGGGGCGATGTACCAAGAGACCCAGTACTTC. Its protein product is CASSSHLKQGAMYQETQYF.

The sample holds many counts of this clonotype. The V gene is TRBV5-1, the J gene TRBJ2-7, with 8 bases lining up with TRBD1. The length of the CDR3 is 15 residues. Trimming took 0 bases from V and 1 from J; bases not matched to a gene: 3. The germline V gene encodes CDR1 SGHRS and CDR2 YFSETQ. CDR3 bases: TGCGCCAGCAGCTTGGGGACAGGGTGGTCCTACGAGCAGTACTTC. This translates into CASSLGTGWSYEQYF.

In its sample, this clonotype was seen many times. This chain's CDR3 is CASSFSSGGGETQYF. The CDR3 region has the DNA TGTGCCAGCAGCTTTTCTAGCGGCGGCGGGGAGACCCAGTACTTC. The chain employs TRBV11-2 and TRBJ2-5; the match to TRBD2 covers 7 bases. Germline assignment: CDR1 SGHAT and CDR2 FQNNGV. J was trimmed by 5 bases and V by 3 bases; bases with no gene match: 9. The CDR3 has 15 residues.

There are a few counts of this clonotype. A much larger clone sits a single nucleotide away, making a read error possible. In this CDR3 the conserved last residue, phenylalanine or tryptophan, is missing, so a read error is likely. The CDR3 DNA reads as TGCAGCGCCCAAACAGGGGGCTCGATCTACGAGCAGTACCTC. This encodes CSAQTGGSIYEQYL. V and J are TRBV29-1 and TRBJ2-7; the match to TRBD1 covers 9 bases. Germline V CDR1 and CDR2: SQVTM, ANQGSEA. Trimming cost V 7 bases and J 3 bases; bases outside gene matches: 10. The CDR3 contains 14 residues.

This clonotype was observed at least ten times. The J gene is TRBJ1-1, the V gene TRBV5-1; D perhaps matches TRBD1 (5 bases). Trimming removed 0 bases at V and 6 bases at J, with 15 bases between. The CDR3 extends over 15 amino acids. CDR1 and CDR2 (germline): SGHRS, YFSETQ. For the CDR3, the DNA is TGCGCCAGCAGCTTGGAACCCTCAGGGAGGGCTGAAGCTTTCTTT. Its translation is CASSLEPSGRAEAFF.

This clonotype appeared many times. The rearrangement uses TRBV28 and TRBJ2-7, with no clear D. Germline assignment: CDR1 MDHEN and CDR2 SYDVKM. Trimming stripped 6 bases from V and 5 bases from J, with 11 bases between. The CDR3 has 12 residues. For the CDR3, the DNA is TGTGCCAGCAGCTTAGAGTGGGACGAGCAGTACTTC. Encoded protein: CASSLEWDEQYF.

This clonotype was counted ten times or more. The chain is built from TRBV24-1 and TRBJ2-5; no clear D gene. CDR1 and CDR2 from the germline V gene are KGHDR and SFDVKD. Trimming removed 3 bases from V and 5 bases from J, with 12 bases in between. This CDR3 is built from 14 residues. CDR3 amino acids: CATSDVWGTETQYF. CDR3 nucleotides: TGTGCCACCAGTGATGTCTGGGGAACGGAGACCCAGTACTTC.

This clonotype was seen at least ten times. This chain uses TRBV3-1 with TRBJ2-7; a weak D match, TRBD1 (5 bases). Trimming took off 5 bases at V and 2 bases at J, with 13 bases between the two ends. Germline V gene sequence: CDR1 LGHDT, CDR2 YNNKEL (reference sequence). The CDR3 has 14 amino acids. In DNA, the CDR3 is TGTGCCAGCAGCAACCAGGGCAAGCCCTACGAGCAGTACTTC. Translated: CASSNQGKPYEQYF.

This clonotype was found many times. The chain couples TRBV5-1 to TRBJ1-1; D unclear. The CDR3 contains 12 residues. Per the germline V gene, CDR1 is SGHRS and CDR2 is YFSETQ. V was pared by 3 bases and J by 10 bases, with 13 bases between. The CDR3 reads CASSSEGRGAFF. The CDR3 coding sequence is TGCGCCAGCAGCTCTGAAGGGCGAGGAGCTTTCTTT.

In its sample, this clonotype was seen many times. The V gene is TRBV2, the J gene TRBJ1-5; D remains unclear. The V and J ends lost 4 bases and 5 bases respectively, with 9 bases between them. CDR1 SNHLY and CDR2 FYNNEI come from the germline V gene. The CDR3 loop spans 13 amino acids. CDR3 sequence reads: CASSVRVDQPQHF. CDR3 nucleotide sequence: TGTGCCAGCAGTGTTAGGGTCGATCAGCCCCAGCATTTT.

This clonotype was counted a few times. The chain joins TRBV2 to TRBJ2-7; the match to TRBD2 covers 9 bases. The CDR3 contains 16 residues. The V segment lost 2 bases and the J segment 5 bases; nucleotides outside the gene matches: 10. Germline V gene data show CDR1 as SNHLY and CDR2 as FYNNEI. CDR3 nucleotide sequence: TGTGCCAGCAGTGAATATAAAGGGACTAGCCCCAACGAGCAGTACTTC. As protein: CASSEYKGTSPNEQYF.